This passage covers 8 T cell receptor beta chains from one sample sequenced in a study of cytomegalovirus exposure and HLA in healthy donors. PCR used 60 Vbeta primers and 13 Jbeta primers. The data were produced by immunoSEQ multiplex PCR, yet TCRdb's version contains in-frame clones alone and is incomplete. The sample contains approximately 130,000 clones, about 80% of which appear only once. Sequenced: PBMCs. These receptors were taken from a man in his fifties or sixties in good health and CMV-seronegative.

The chain recombines TRBV18 with TRBJ1-1, with 7 bases matching TRBD1. CDR3 size: 18 residues. Germline CDR1 KGHSH, CDR2 LQKENI. V shed 5 bases, J shed 0 bases, and the junction held 15 bases outside the gene matches. Here the CDR3 reads CASSSKRTGHTMNTEAFF. The CDR3 DNA follows: TGTGCCAGCTCATCAAAACGGACAGGACATACCATGAACACTGAAGCTTTCTTT.

The chain links TRBV10-2 to TRBJ2-5; a weak D match, TRBD2 (6 bases). Trimming stripped 3 bases from V and 10 bases from J, with 12 bases between. The CDR3 length is 12 residues. Germline CDR1 is WSHSY and CDR2 is SAAADI. CDR3 nucleotide sequence: TGCGCCAGCAGTGACGGGGGTGGGAGCCAGTACTTC. This codes for CASSDGGGSQYF.

The genes are TRBV19 and TRBJ2-6; TRBD2 aligns across 8 bases. The junction had 5 bases not matched to a gene; V was cut back by 5 bases and J by 2 bases. Germline V CDR1 and CDR2: LNHDA, SQIVND (reference sequence). This CDR3 is 16 amino acids long. CDR3 coding DNA: TGTGCCAGTAGTGACCCGGGGGGGACTGGGGCCAACGTCCTGACTTTC. As protein: CASSDPGGTGANVLTF.

This clone was seen a few times. J is TRBJ2-7 and V is TRBV13; D not resolved. CDR1 is PRHDT and CDR2 is FYEKMQ in the germline V gene (reference sequence). The CDR3 length is 16 residues. With 0 bases removed from V and 3 bases from J, the gap between germline ends came to 15 bases. CDR3 bases: TGTGCCAGCAGCTTAGGGGGCCCAGGTGCCGGCTACGAGCAGTACTTC. Its translation is CASSLGGPGAGYEQYF.

Here the CDR3 DNA reads TGCGCCAGCAGCTCGGGAGGGGTAACCGGGGAGCTGTTTTTT. Amino acids: CASSSGGVTGELFF. This chain joins TRBV5-1 and TRBJ2-2; the match to TRBD2 covers 8 bases. CDR3 length: 14 amino acids. V shed 3 bases and J 5 bases; nucleotides not matched to a gene: 3. CDR1 is SGHRS and CDR2 is YFSETQ in the germline V gene.

This chain joins TRBV30 and TRBJ2-2; D is ambiguous. V was trimmed by 0 bases and J by 1 base, leaving 12 bases between them. CDR1 is GTSNPN and CDR2 is SVGIG in the germline V gene (reference sequence). The CDR3 is 16 residues long. CDR3 nucleotides: TGTGCCTGGAGTGTACGGATAGCACAGAACACCGGGGAGCTGTTTTTT. It codes for CAWSVRIAQNTGELFF. The entire variable domain, with the rest obtained from reference TRBV30 and TRBJ2-2, is as follows: SQTIHQWPATLVQPVGSPLSLECTVEGTSNPNLYWYRQAAGRGLQLLFYSVGIGQISSEVPQNLSASRPQDRQFILSSKKLLLSDSGFYLCAWSVRIAQNTGELFFGEGSRLTVL.

The rearrangement uses TRBV2 and TRBJ2-2; the D gene is possibly TRBD2 (5 bases). Germline V gene data show CDR1 as SNHLY and CDR2 as FYNNEI. V shed 6 bases and J shed 2 bases, with 13 bases lying between them. The CDR3 runs to 15 residues. The CDR3 bases are TGTGCCAGCAGAAGTAGCCCTAGCAACACCGGGGAGCTGTTTTTT. Translated, it gives CASRSSPSNTGELFF.

This chain connects TRBV5-1 to TRBJ2-5; D call uncertain. The V end lost 2 bases, the J end lost 2 bases, and 13 bases lay between the germline ends. CDR3 size: 15 residues. Germline CDR1 is SGHRS and CDR2 is YFSETQ. CDR3 region: CASSLATVPQETQYF. The CDR3 nucleotides read TGCGCCAGCAGCTTAGCAACAGTGCCTCAAGAGACCCAGTACTTC. Full variable domain (outside the CDR3, taken from reference TRBV5-1 and TRBJ2-5): KAGVTQTPRYLIKTRGQQVTLSCSPISGHRSVSWYQQTPGQGLQFLFEYFSETQRNKGNFPGRFSGRQFSNSRSEMNVSTLELGDSALYLCASSLATVPQETQYFGPGTRLLVL.